Below are 13 T cell receptor beta chains sequenced from a single sample in a study of T cells after yellow fever vaccination. TCRdb re-called the 5' RACE reads through MiXCR, storing one row per CDR3 protein. Here the sample spans about 580,000 distinct CDR3 sequences, roughly a sixth being singletons. This sample comprised PBMCs, obtained less than 6 days after the first yellow fever vaccination. Receptors originate from a man aged 18 to 30 who received the YFV17D yellow fever vaccine.

The genes are TRBV4-1 and TRBJ1-1; D call uncertain. V was shortened by 4 bases and J by 3 bases, with 15 bases between the two germline ends. The germline gives CDR1 MGHRA, CDR2 YSYEKL. The CDR3 loop spans 15 amino acids. CDR3: CASSPIPGVDTEAFF. The CDR3 DNA reads TGCGCCAGCAGCCCCATTCCGGGTGTGGACACTGAAGCTTTCTTT.

This chain links TRBV5-1 with TRBJ2-3; weak D call: TRBD2 (6 bases). Trimming removed 3 bases at V and 5 bases at J, with 16 bases between. Per the germline V gene, CDR1 is SGHRS and CDR2 is YFSETQ. The CDR3 consists of 15 residues. The CDR3 bases are TGCGCCAGCAGCTCACTGACTAGTTTGGGAGATACGCAGTATTTT. Amino acids: CASSSLTSLGDTQYF.

This clonotype was seen a handful of times. The V and J genes are TRBV6-5 and TRBJ2-1, with 9 bases aligning to TRBD2. The CDR3 is made up of 15 amino acids. V was pared by 2 bases and J by 10 bases, with 9 bases of the junction left unmatched. Germline V lookup: CDR1 MNHEY, CDR2 SVGAGI. The CDR3 sequence is CASSYPSGGLGEQFF. In DNA form, the CDR3 reads TGTGCCAGCAGTTACCCCAGCGGGGGGTTGGGGGAGCAGTTCTTC.

The chain employs TRBV10-3 and TRBJ2-1; maybe TRBD2 (7 bases). Germline V CDR1 and CDR2: ENHRY, SYGVKD. Trimming removed 2 bases at V and 8 bases at J, with 10 bases between. This CDR3 spans 13 amino acids. CDR3 nucleotide sequence: TGTGCCATCAGTGAGGGGGGGGGCGATGAGCAGTTCTTC. Protein product: CAISEGGGDEQFF.

This chain links TRBV12-3 or TRBV12-4 with TRBJ2-2; D possibly corresponds to TRBD1 (6 bases). Trimming cost V 3 bases and J 5 bases, with 13 bases left between them. The CDR3 consists of 15 residues. The CDR3, as DNA: TGTGCCAGCAGTTTCCAGGGGCTGCGTACCGGGGAGCTGTTTTTT. Protein product: CASSFQGLRTGELFF.

This chain connects TRBV30 to TRBJ2-7; TRBD1 aligns across 7 bases. Germline values: CDR1 GTSNPN, CDR2 SVGIG (reference sequence). The CDR3 loop spans 12 amino acids. V trimming: 3 bases; J trimming: 6 bases; junction bases outside the gene matches: 5. In nucleotides, the CDR3 is TGTGCCTGGAGCGAAACAGGGGTCGAGCAGTACTTC. Its translation: CAWSETGVEQYF.

This clonotype was counted between two and nine times. This rearrangement joins TRBV7-6 to TRBJ1-4; no definite D call. Germline CDR1 is SGHVS and CDR2 is FNYEAQ. This CDR3 is built from 16 residues. Trimming took 2 bases from V and 2 from J, leaving 12 bases between them. For the CDR3, the DNA is TGTGCCAGCAGCTTATTGGTTGGCCGGACTAATGAAAAACTGTTTTTT. Its protein product is CASSLLVGRTNEKLFF.

The rearrangement uses TRBV19 and TRBJ2-1, with TRBD2 as a possible D gene (7 bases). Per the germline V gene, CDR1 is LNHDA and CDR2 is SQIVND (reference sequence). This CDR3 comprises 15 residues. Between the trimmed V and J ends, which lost 7 bases and 4 bases, there was a span of 17 bases. The CDR3 sequence: CASNRWAGAYNEQFF. As DNA, the CDR3 is TGTGCCAGTAACCGGTGGGCGGGGGCTTACAATGAGCAGTTCTTC.

The chain combines TRBV25-1 with TRBJ2-7, with D tentatively TRBD1 (5 bases). The V end was cut by 3 bases, the J end by 4 bases, with 13 bases between. CDR3 length: 14 amino acids. Germline CDR1 and CDR2: MGHDK and SYGVNS. CDR3 bases: TGTGCCAGCAGTGAGGTAGGGGATGGGTACGAGCAGTACTTC. As protein: CASSEVGDGYEQYF.

This clonotype has a handful of counts. The genes are TRBV12-3 or TRBV12-4 and TRBJ1-2; 7 nucleotides align to TRBD1. The CDR3 has 14 amino acids. V shed 6 bases and J 2 bases; nucleotides not matched to a gene: 6. The CDR3 loop is CASSRDSPNYGYTF. The CDR3 DNA reads TGTGCCAGCAGCCGGGACAGCCCGAACTATGGCTACACCTTC.

This clonotype was observed many times. The gene calls are TRBV6-6 and TRBJ2-6; tentatively, D is TRBD2 (5 bases). In germline, CDR1 is MNHNY, CDR2 SVGAGI (reference sequence). There are 13 residues in the CDR3. Between the trimmed V and J ends, which lost 6 bases and 2 bases, there was a span of 5 bases. CDR3 sequence: CASSGAGANVLTF. The CDR3 nucleotides read TGTGCCAGCAGCGGGGCTGGGGCCAACGTCCTGACTTTC.

This clonotype showed up just a few times. The chain employs TRBV20-1 and TRBJ2-7; D may be TRBD1 or TRBD2 (5 bases each). V gave up 1 base and J gave up 0 bases, with 13 bases separating them. CDR1 DFQATT and CDR2 SNEGSKA come from the germline V gene (reference sequence). The CDR3 is 15 amino acids. This chain's CDR3 is CSARVSRGDSYEQYF. In nucleotides, the CDR3 is TGCAGTGCTAGAGTATCCAGAGGGGACTCCTACGAGCAGTACTTC.

The rearrangement joins TRBV28 to TRBJ2-7; D uncertain. The germline CDR1 and CDR2 sequences are MDHEN and SYDVKM. This CDR3 is built from 13 residues. With 6 bases removed from V and 2 bases from J, the gap between germline ends came to 11 bases. The CDR3 DNA reads as TGTGCCAGCAGCCCCATTTCTACCTACGAGCAGTACGTC. This sequence encodes CASSPISTYEQYV.